One sample yielded the 7 T cell receptor beta chains listed below, sequenced in a study of blood T cells in healthy people across ages (dated by TCRdb to the mid-2010s). Receptors were amplified or captured by 5' RACE. Reads for this sample came from an Illumina HiSeq 2500. A second PCR of roughly 7 to 12 cycles was performed with a sample-barcoded 5' primer and a J-beta primer mix. TCRdb reprocessed the public reads (quality trimming at Q25 with fastp, clone calling with MiXCR) and kept in-frame beta chains. Each entry merges the rows of one CDR3 protein and shows their most common DNA and genes. Here the sample has about 570,000 distinct CDR3 sequences; roughly a quarter occur a single time. Over 3.5% of the sample lies in the top ten. The data also belong to a second study, concerning T cells of mothers and their children.

The sample was blood. Receptor source: a boy between 2 and 10 years old in good health.

This clonotype was observed a handful of times. Compared with germline, one end of the junction differs, possibly owing to a read error. The CDR3 coding sequence is TGTGCCAGCAGCATGGGACAGATGAACACTGAAACTTTCTTT. Translating gives CASSMGQMNTETFF. The rearrangement joins TRBV9 to TRBJ1-1; TRBD1 aligns across 7 bases. This CDR3 contains 14 residues. The germline gives CDR1 SGDLS, CDR2 YYNGEE.

This clonotype came up once. The rearrangement uses TRBV7-2 and TRBJ2-3; D is uncertain. Germline assignment: CDR1 SGHTA and CDR2 FQGNSA. Trimming took off 1 base at V and 14 bases at J, with 16 bases between the two ends. The CDR3 contains 13 residues. In DNA form, the CDR3 reads TGTGCCAGCAGCTTAGATTCCGGCGCCCAAGGGTATTTT. It codes for CASSLDSGAQGYF.

This clonotype has at least ten counts. V and J are TRBV9 and TRBJ2-5, with D possibly being TRBD2 (7 bases). Germline CDR1 SGDLS, CDR2 YYNGEE. The ends were cut back, 5 bases at V and 2 bases at J, with 10 bases in the middle. This CDR3 spans 13 amino acids. The CDR3 DNA is TGTGCCAGCAGTGCGGGGGCGCAAGAGACCCAGTACTTC. It codes for CASSAGAQETQYF.

J is TRBJ1-2 and V is TRBV19, with a possible D match to TRBD1 (5 bases). CDR3 length: 10 residues. The germline CDR1 and CDR2 sequences are LNHDA and SQIVND (reference sequence). V shed 7 bases and J shed 8 bases, with 8 bases lying between them. CDR3 amino acids: CASKGSGYTF. DNA of the CDR3: TGTGCCAGTAAGGGGTCCGGCTACACCTTC. Full variable domain (remainder filled in from reference TRBV19 and TRBJ1-2): DGGITQSPKYLFRKEGQNVTLSCEQNLNHDAMYWYRQDPGQGLRLIYYSQIVNDFQKGDIAEGYSVSREKKESFPLTVTSAQKNPTAFYLCASKGSGYTFGSGTRLTVV.

This chain connects TRBV12-3 or TRBV12-4 to TRBJ2-4; D may be TRBD2 (6 bases). Trimming pared 0 bases from V and 4 bases from J, leaving 7 bases between. This CDR3 has 14 amino acids. The CDR3 spells CASSLARGKNIQYF. In DNA form, the CDR3 reads TGTGCCAGCAGTTTAGCGCGGGGAAAAAACATTCAGTACTTC.

This clonotype came up many times. CDR3 amino acids: CSVMSGAGANVLTF. In nucleotides, the CDR3 is TGCAGCGTGATGAGTGGCGCTGGGGCCAACGTCCTGACTTTC. V and J are TRBV29-1 and TRBJ2-6; D unclear. The germline V and J ends were trimmed by 6 bases and 2 bases, with 11 bases remaining between them. The germline V gene encodes CDR1 SQVTM and CDR2 ANQGSEA. CDR3 length: 14 residues.

This clonotype was observed many times. The rearrangement uses TRBV5-1 and TRBJ1-4; D gene uncertain. CDR3 length: 16 amino acids. V lost 0 bases and J lost 0, with 9 bases in between. CDR1 is SGHRS and CDR2 is YFSETQ in the germline V gene. CDR3 in DNA: TGCGCCAGCAGCTTGGCACGGAGCCCAACTAATGAAAAACTGTTTTTT. Residues: CASSLARSPTNEKLFF. Combining the CDR3 with reference TRBV5-1 and TRBJ1-4 gives the whole variable domain KAGVTQTPRYLIKTRGQQVTLSCSPISGHRSVSWYQQTPGQGLQFLFEYFSETQRNKGNFPGRFSGRQFSNSRSEMNVSTLELGDSALYLCASSLARSPTNEKLFFGSGTQLSVL.